This TCR beta chain was obtained from a study of T-cell reconstitution after alpha-beta-depleted transplantation in children. Germline CDR1 SGHRS, CDR2 YFSETQ. The CDR3 spans 15 residues. The V end was cut by 0 bases, the J end by 6 bases, with 15 bases between. Construction of the TCRbeta library involved unique molecular identifiers. TCRdb re-derived calls from the PCR reads in MiXCR, one entry per CDR3 protein. The sample shows hundreds of thousands of distinct CDR3 sequences, 16% of them seen only once. This chain connects TRBV5-1 to TRBJ1-1, with D maybe TRBD1 (6 bases). Sequencing used PBMCs from the stem cell graft donor, obtained from the stem cell graft. This sequence originates from a human donor who donated a stem cell graft to a child with acute myeloid leukemia. DNA of the CDR3: TGCGCCAGCAGCTTGGTGGGGGGCGCATTGGCTGAAGCTTTCTTT. The encoded protein is CASSLVGGALAEAFF.